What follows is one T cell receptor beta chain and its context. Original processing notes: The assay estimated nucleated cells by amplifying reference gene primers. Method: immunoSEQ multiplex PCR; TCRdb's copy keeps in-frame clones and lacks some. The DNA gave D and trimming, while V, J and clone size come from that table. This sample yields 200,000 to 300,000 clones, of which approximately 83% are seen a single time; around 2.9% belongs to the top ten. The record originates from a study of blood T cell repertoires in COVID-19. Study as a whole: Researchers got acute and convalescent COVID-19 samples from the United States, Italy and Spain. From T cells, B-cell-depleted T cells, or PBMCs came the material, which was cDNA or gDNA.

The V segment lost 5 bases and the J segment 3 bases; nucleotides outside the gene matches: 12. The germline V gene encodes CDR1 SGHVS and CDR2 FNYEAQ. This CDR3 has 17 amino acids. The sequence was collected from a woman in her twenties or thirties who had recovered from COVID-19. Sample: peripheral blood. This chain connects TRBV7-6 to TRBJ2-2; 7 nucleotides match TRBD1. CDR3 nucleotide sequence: TGTGCCAGCAGCCTAGGAATCGACAGGGTGGACACCGGGGAGCTGTTTTTT. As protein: CASSLGIDRVDTGELFF. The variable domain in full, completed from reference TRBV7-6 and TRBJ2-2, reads GAGVSQSPRYKVTKRGQDVALRCDPISGHVSLYWYRQALGQGPEFLTYFNYEAQQDKSGLPNDRFSAERPEGSISTLTIQRTEQRDSAMYRCASSLGIDRVDTGELFFGEGSRLTVL.